The 9 T cell receptor beta chains in this list originate from one sample, sequenced in a study of cytomegalovirus exposure and HLA in healthy donors (dated by TCRdb to about 2017). The library was prepared using the immunoSEQ multiplex PCR assay. The multiplex PCR relied on a mix of 60 forward primers for TCR Vbeta segments and 13 reverse primers for TCR Jbeta segments. The clones in this table, taken by TCRdb from immuneACCESS, are in-frame only. Not every clone is retained; where verified, under half of the shortfall comes from an unresolved V gene, and the cause of the rest is unknown. The table for this sample lists 200,000 to 250,000 clones; about 78% of them were counted only once. Less than 4.5% of the sample comes from the top ten. Specimen: PBMCs. All receptors come from a male donor in good health and CMV-seronegative.

This rearrangement joins TRBV10-1 to TRBJ2-1, with D possibly being TRBD2 (6 bases). This CDR3 is built from 17 residues. V lost 2 bases and J 0 bases, leaving 14 bases between the germline ends. CDR1 is WNHNN, CDR2 SYGVQD, per germline (reference sequence). The CDR3, as DNA: TGCGCCAGCAGTGAGAGCATAGCGGCCGGCTCCTACAATGAGCAGTTCTTC. Translating it yields CASSESIAAGSYNEQFF.

In this sample, this clone turned up a few times. This chain connects TRBV5-5 to TRBJ2-7; TRBD1 agrees at 9 bases. CDR1 is SGHKS, CDR2 YYEKEE, per germline (reference sequence). V was clipped by 4 bases and J by 4 bases; unmatched bases: 12. The CDR3 sequence is 16 residues long. The CDR3 sequence: CASSLGDRVAGYEQYF. The CDR3 nucleotides are TGTGCCAGCAGCCTGGGGGACAGGGTTGCTGGGTACGAGCAGTACTTC.

This CDR3 reads CASSPSRGFINYGYTF. DNA for the CDR3: TGTGCCAGCAGCCCCAGTAGGGGGTTTATCAACTATGGCTACACCTTC. The chain couples TRBV7-2 to TRBJ1-2; D might be TRBD1 (6 bases). This CDR3 has 16 amino acids. V dropped 5 bases and J dropped 2 bases, with 18 bases sitting between them. CDR1 is SGHTA and CDR2 is FQGNSA in the germline V gene.

This clone appeared a single time. V gene TRBV7-9 combines with J gene TRBJ2-1; D gene unclear. Looked up from germline, CDR1 is SEHNR and CDR2 is FQNEAQ (reference sequence). V was cut by 4 bases and J by 2 bases, with 6 bases left in between. This CDR3 has 13 residues. The CDR3 is CASSSYAYNEQFF. As DNA, the CDR3 is TGTGCCAGCAGCTCCTATGCCTACAATGAGCAGTTCTTC.

J is TRBJ2-1 and V is TRBV4-1, with 12 bases fitting TRBD2. V trimming: 4 bases; J trimming: 2 bases; junction bases outside the gene matches: 9. Germline V CDR1 and CDR2: MGHRA, YSYEKL. This CDR3 contains 18 residues. The CDR3 spells CASSPERLAGGTYNEQFF. CDR3 coding DNA: TGCGCCAGCAGCCCCGAAAGGCTAGCGGGAGGGACCTACAATGAGCAGTTCTTC.

Comments on this clone: This CDR3 is also generated by other DNA sequences in the sample. The J gene is TRBJ1-4, the V gene TRBV18, with D uncertain. The CDR3 has 14 amino acids. The V end lost 2 bases, the J end lost 7 bases, and 11 bases lay between the germline ends. Looked up from germline, CDR1 is KGHSH and CDR2 is LQKENI. CDR3 sequence: CASSPGQVGEKLFF. CDR3 nucleotide sequence: TGTGCCAGCTCACCAGGGCAGGTCGGTGAAAAACTGTTTTTT.

This clone was found a few times. The CDR3 nucleotides read TGTGCCAGCTCATACCGGACAGGACCTAACACTGAAGCTTTCTTT. Protein product: CASSYRTGPNTEAFF. The V call is TRBV18, the J call TRBJ1-1; 7 bases map to TRBD1. Losses at the gene ends were 5 bases for V and 2 bases for J; bases not matched to a gene: 8. Per germline, CDR1 KGHSH and CDR2 LQKENI. The CDR3 consists of 15 residues.

On this clone itself: The junction differs from germline at one of its ends, possibly a read error. This chain uses TRBV11-2 with TRBJ2-5, with a possible D match to TRBD2 (6 bases). Germline V gene lookup returns CDR1 SGHAT and CDR2 FQNNGV. This CDR3 is built from 14 residues. CDR3 nucleotides: TGTGCCAGCAGCATAGAGAGCGGGTTCGAGACCCAGTACTTC. It codes for CASSIESGFETQYF.

The genes are TRBV27 and TRBJ1-4, with 9 bases that match TRBD1. V trimming: 6 bases; J trimming: 2 bases; junction bases outside the gene matches: 13. CDR3 length equals 18 residues. Germline-derived CDR1 and CDR2 are MNHEY and SMNVEV (reference sequence). The CDR3 nucleotides read TGTGCCAGCAGCAGCGACGGACAGGGGTGGTGGACTAATGAAAAACTGTTTTTT. This translates into CASSSDGQGWWTNEKLFF.